A single sample is the source of the 21 T cell receptor beta chains below, sequenced in a study of shared clonotypes between healthy human individuals. The repertoire was sequenced with immunoSEQ multiplex PCR; TCRdb's copy has only in-frame clones and lacks some. The sample carries about 1.1 million clones, roughly 80% recorded once. The sample consisted of memory CD4+ T cells from PBMCs. Subset given: CD45RA-negative fraction. The receptors derive from a man aged 18-30 years in good health. Some clones in this sample may be carry-over from other donors' samples.

This sequence joins TRBV5-1 and TRBJ2-1, with 7 bases matching TRBD2. The J segment lost 3 bases and the V segment lost 4 bases, leaving 4 bases of the junction unmatched. The CDR3 length is 14 residues. The germline V gene has CDR1 SGHRS and CDR2 YFSETQ. This CDR3 reads CASSGGLIYNEQFF. CDR3 DNA sequence: TGCGCCAGCAGCGGGGGACTAATCTACAATGAGCAGTTCTTC.

To note about this clone: The sample holds other DNA sequences that translate to the same CDR3. The chain uses TRBV15 and TRBJ1-2; the match to TRBD1 covers 9 bases. The junction had 8 bases not matched to a gene; V was cut back by 0 bases and J by 6 bases. This CDR3 contains 16 residues. CDR1 LNHNV and CDR2 YYDKDF come from the germline V gene (reference sequence). The CDR3 DNA follows: TGTGCCACCAGCAGAGATCTTAGGACAGGGGATAATGGCTACACCTTC. Encoded protein: CATSRDLRTGDNGYTF.

This clone was seen only a few times. This sequence joins TRBV7-6 and TRBJ2-3; D remains ambiguous. V lost 4 bases and J lost 4, with 24 bases in between. There are 18 residues in the CDR3. Looked up from germline, CDR1 is SGHVS and CDR2 is FNYEAQ. CDR3 DNA sequence: TGTGCCAGCAGCTATGGCCGACCCCGGACGAGCCAGGCAGATACGCAGTATTTT. It encodes CASSYGRPRTSQADTQYF.

Points on this clone: Relative to the germline gene, one junction end is altered; a read error may explain this. The rearrangement uses TRBV10-3 and TRBJ1-2; D is possibly TRBD1 (5 bases). Germline CDR1 ENHRY, CDR2 SYGVKD. CDR3 length: 15 residues. The CDR3 DNA is TGTGCCATCAGCGAGTCGGGGGAGGTCCGCTATGGCTACACCTTC. Residues: CAISESGEVRYGYTF.

The chain is built from TRBV7-2 and TRBJ1-4; 7 positions match TRBD1. CDR3 length equals 15 residues. Per germline, CDR1 SGHTA and CDR2 FQGNSA. The trim removed 4 bases at V and 6 bases at J, leaving 8 bases unmatched. The DNA of the CDR3 is TGTGCCAGCAGCTACACAGGGGAGGGGTATGAAAAACTGTTTTTT. This translates into CASSYTGEGYEKLFF.

This chain joins TRBV9 and TRBJ2-7; 7 bases map to TRBD2. The CDR3 runs to 15 residues. CDR1 and CDR2 (germline): SGDLS, YYNGEE. V was pared by 7 bases and J by 0 bases, with 10 bases of the junction left unmatched. CDR3 sequence: CASSPVLAISYEQYF. The DNA of the CDR3 is TGTGCCAGCTCCCCGGTACTAGCGATCTCCTACGAGCAGTACTTC.

This clone was detected once. This sequence joins TRBV7-3 and TRBJ2-3, with 11 nucleotides matching TRBD2. Germline values: CDR1 SGHTA, CDR2 FQGTGA. The CDR3 consists of 16 residues. Trimming took 5 bases from V and 4 from J; bases not matched to a gene: 8. The CDR3 spells CASSPQTSGNADTQYF. The CDR3 DNA follows: TGTGCCAGCAGCCCGCAGACTAGCGGGAATGCAGATACGCAGTATTTT.

J is TRBJ2-3 and V is TRBV7-6; possibly TRBD1 for D (5 bases). The CDR3 runs 14 residues. The ends were cut back, 4 bases at V and 6 bases at J, with 14 bases in the middle. The germline V gene encodes CDR1 SGHVS and CDR2 FNYEAQ. The DNA for the CDR3 is TGTGCCAGCAGCTCACCCTCCAAGGGGGATACGCAGTATTTT. Amino acid sequence: CASSSPSKGDTQYF.

The chain joins TRBV28 to TRBJ2-5; D may match TRBD1 or TRBD2 (5 bases each). Germline V lookup: CDR1 MDHEN, CDR2 SYDVKM. The CDR3 is made up of 15 amino acids. V lost 5 bases and J lost 5, with 18 bases in between. The CDR3 DNA reads as TGTGCCAGCAGTCCTGTTCTTAAGGGGACGGAGACCCAGTACTTC. Translating gives CASSPVLKGTETQYF.

This clone has more than one count but fewer than ten. The chain has TRBV28 and TRBJ1-5; no firm D call. The CDR3 has 13 residues. The V and J ends lost 11 bases and 1 base respectively, with 12 bases between them. Germline lookup yields CDR1 MDHEN and CDR2 SYDVKM. CDR3 amino acids: CALGLVSNQPQHF. Written as DNA, the CDR3 is TGTGCCCTCGGGTTGGTGAGCAATCAGCCCCAGCATTTT.

V and J are TRBV2 and TRBJ2-7; D may be TRBD2 (6 bases). Trimming removed 10 bases from V and 1 base from J, with 20 bases in between. This CDR3 has 15 amino acids. Germline V gives CDR1 SNHLY, CDR2 FYNNEI. The CDR3 nucleotides read TGTGCCACACTCGGGGCTAGAGGGAGGTCCTACGAGCAGTACTTC. This gives the protein CATLGARGRSYEQYF.

This chain connects TRBV4-1 to TRBJ2-5; D is possibly TRBD1 or TRBD2 (6 bases each). The CDR3 extends over 16 amino acids. Germline V gene sequence: CDR1 MGHRA, CDR2 YSYEKL. Trimming stripped 1 base from V and 1 base from J, with 13 bases between. This chain's CDR3 is CASSQGGAAGQETQYF. The CDR3 DNA sequence: TGCGCCAGCAGCCAAGGGGGGGCAGCGGGCCAAGAGACCCAGTACTTC.

This clone was recorded a few times. The rearrangement joins TRBV29-1 to TRBJ2-1; TRBD1 is a possible D gene (6 bases). This CDR3 contains 10 residues. The germline V gene encodes CDR1 SQVTM and CDR2 ANQGSEA. V lost 8 bases and J 8 bases, leaving 10 bases between the germline ends. This CDR3 reads CSIQGYEQFF. CDR3 coding DNA: TGCAGCATACAGGGTTATGAGCAGTTCTTC.

The chain couples TRBV25-1 to TRBJ1-4, with D tentatively TRBD1 (5 bases). The V end lost 1 base, the J end lost 2 bases, and 5 bases lay between the germline ends. This CDR3 spans 14 amino acids. CDR1 is MGHDK and CDR2 is SYGVNS in the germline V gene. This CDR3 reads CASSESGTNEKLFF. CDR3 nucleotides: TGTGCCAGCAGTGAATCAGGGACTAATGAAAAACTGTTTTTT. The variable domain in full, with the rest retrieved from reference TRBV25-1 and TRBJ1-4, is EADIYQTPRYLVIGTGKKITLECSQTMGHDKMYWYQQDPGMELHLIHYSYGVNSTEKGDLSSESTVSRIRTEHFPLTLESARPSHTSQYLCASSESGTNEKLFFGSGTQLSVL.

The chain combines TRBV10-1 with TRBJ2-3, with D possibly being TRBD1 or TRBD2 (5 bases each). Per germline, CDR1 WNHNN and CDR2 SYGVQD (reference sequence). The V gene lost 3 bases and the J gene lost 2 bases, with 12 bases spanning the gap. The CDR3 is 15 residues long. CDR3 bases: TGCGCCAGCAGTGATGTCGGGGCCACCACAGATACGCAGTATTTT. Amino acids: CASSDVGATTDTQYF.

This clone was recorded at least ten times. Distinct nucleotide sequences in the sample also encode this CDR3. The chain uses TRBV30 and TRBJ1-1; no clear D gene. The V and J ends lost 3 bases and 4 bases respectively, with 24 bases between them. Germline V gene lookup returns CDR1 GTSNPN and CDR2 SVGIG (reference sequence). This CDR3 contains 17 residues. The DNA of the CDR3 is TGTGCCTGGAGCGCCAGTCTTACCTCAACCTTGGGCACTGAAGCTTTCTTT. Its protein product is CAWSASLTSTLGTEAFF.

For this clone: This clone may be a read error of a much larger clone one base away. The chain combines TRBV4-1 with TRBJ2-2; D gene ambiguous. Germline V gene data show CDR1 as MGHRA and CDR2 as YSYEKL. The CDR3 has 13 residues. V was cut by 6 bases and J by 2 bases, with 7 bases left in between. For the CDR3, the DNA is TGCGCCAGCAGACAGAGTAACACCGGGGAGCTGTTTTTT. This translates into CASRQSNTGELFF.

The V and J genes are TRBV5-4 and TRBJ1-1; no firm D call. The CDR3 is 14 residues long. V lost 1 base and J lost 0, with 7 bases in between. CDR1 is SGHNT, CDR2 YYREEE, per germline (reference sequence). The DNA for the CDR3 is TGTGCCAGCAGCTTGCGGGGTTTGAACACTGAAGCTTTCTTT. It yields the protein CASSLRGLNTEAFF. Full variable domain (rest looked up from reference TRBV5-4 and TRBJ1-1): ETGVTQSPTHLIKTRGQQVTLRCSSQSGHNTVSWYQQALGQGPQFIFQYYREEENGRGNFPPRFSGLQFPNYSSELNVNALELDDSALYLCASSLRGLNTEAFFGQGTRLTVV.

With regard to this clone: The sample holds other DNA sequences that translate to the same CDR3. The genes are TRBV6-1 and TRBJ2-5; D remains ambiguous. The CDR3 is 12 residues long. V was clipped by 4 bases and J by 3 bases, with 6 bases between them. Germline assignment: CDR1 MNHNS and CDR2 SASEGT. The CDR3, as DNA: TGTGCCAGCAGTGCGGCGGAAGAGACCCAGTACTTC. Its protein is CASSAAEETQYF.

The CDR3: CASSPGGTEQYF. CDR3 DNA sequence: TGTGCCAGCTCACCAGGGGGAACCGAGCAGTACTTC. The V gene is TRBV18, the J gene TRBJ2-7; D is tentatively TRBD1 or TRBD2 (5 bases each). The CDR3 is made up of 12 amino acids. The V gene's germline CDR1 is KGHSH and CDR2 LQKENI. Between the trimmed V and J ends, which lost 2 bases and 6 bases, there was a span of 8 bases.

Concerning this clone itself: A far larger clone is just one base off, so this is likely a read error. The chain carries TRBV5-4 and TRBJ1-5, with a possible D match to TRBD1 (6 bases). Trimming left V 0 bases short and J 4 bases short, with 8 bases between. Germline V gene lookup returns CDR1 SGHNT and CDR2 YYREEE (reference sequence). The CDR3 is 14 amino acids. The CDR3 DNA sequence: TGTGCCAGCAGCTTGGACAGGGAAAATCAGCCCCAGCATTTT. It encodes CASSLDRENQPQHF. Full variable domain (rest looked up from reference TRBV5-4 and TRBJ1-5): ETGVTQSPTHLIKTRGQQVTLRCSSQSGHNTVSWYQQALGQGPQFIFQYYREEENGRGNFPPRFSGLQFPNYSSELNVNALELDDSALYLCASSLDRENQPQHFGDGTRLSIL.